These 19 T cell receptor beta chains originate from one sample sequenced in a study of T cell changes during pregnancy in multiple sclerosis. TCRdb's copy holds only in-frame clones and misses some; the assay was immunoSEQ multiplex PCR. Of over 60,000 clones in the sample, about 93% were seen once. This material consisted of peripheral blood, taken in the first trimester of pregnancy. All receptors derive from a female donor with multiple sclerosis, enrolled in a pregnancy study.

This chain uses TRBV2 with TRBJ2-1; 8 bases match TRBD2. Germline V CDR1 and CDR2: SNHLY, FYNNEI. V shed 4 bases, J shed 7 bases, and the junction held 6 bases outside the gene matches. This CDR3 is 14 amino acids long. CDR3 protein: CASSVGLVGNEQFF. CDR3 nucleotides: TGTGCCAGCAGTGTGGGACTAGTGGGGAATGAGCAGTTCTTC.

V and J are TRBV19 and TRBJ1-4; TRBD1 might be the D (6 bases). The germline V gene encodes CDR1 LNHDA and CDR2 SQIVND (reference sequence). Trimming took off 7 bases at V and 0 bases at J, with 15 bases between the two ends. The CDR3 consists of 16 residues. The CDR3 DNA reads TGTGCCAGTAAACCGGGACAACCATCAACTAATGAAAAACTGTTTTTT. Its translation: CASKPGQPSTNEKLFF.

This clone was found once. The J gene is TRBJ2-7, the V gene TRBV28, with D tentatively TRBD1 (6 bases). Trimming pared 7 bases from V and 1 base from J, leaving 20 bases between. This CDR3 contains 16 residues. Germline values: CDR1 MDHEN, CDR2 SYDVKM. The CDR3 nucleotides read TGTGCCAGCACTAGCCCAGGGGCTAGGCGGTCCTACGAGCAGTACTTC. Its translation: CASTSPGARRSYEQYF.

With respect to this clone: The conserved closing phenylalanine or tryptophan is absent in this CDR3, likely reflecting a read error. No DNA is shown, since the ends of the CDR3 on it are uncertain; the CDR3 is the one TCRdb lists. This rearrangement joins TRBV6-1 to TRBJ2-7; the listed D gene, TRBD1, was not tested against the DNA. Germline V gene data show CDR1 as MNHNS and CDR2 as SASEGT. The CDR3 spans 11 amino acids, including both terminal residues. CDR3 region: CASSEGAPRLI.

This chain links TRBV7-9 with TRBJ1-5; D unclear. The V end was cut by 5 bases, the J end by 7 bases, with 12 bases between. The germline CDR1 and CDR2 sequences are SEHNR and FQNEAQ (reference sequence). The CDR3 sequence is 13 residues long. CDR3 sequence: CASSPTGYQPQHF. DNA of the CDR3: TGTGCCAGCAGCCCGACGGGGTACCAGCCCCAGCATTTT.

CDR3 nucleotide sequence: TGTGCCAGCAGCTCGACAGGCGAACTCTCCTATAATTCACCCCTCCACTTT. Its translation is CASSSTGELSYNSPLHF. The chain couples TRBV7-9 to TRBJ1-6; a weak D match, TRBD1 (6 bases). Germline CDR1 is SEHNR and CDR2 is FQNEAQ (reference sequence). Trimming cost V 4 bases and J 0 bases, with 13 bases left between them. This CDR3 has 17 residues.

CDR3 DNA sequence: TGCGCCAGCAGCCTCCCGGGACAGGGTCCCTACAATGAGCAGTTCTTC. This gives the protein CASSLPGQGPYNEQFF. The chain employs TRBV5-1 and TRBJ2-1; 9 positions match TRBD1. The CDR3 runs to 16 residues. The germline V gene has CDR1 SGHRS and CDR2 YFSETQ. Trimming at V came to 4 bases and at J to 2 bases, leaving 7 bases not matched to a gene.

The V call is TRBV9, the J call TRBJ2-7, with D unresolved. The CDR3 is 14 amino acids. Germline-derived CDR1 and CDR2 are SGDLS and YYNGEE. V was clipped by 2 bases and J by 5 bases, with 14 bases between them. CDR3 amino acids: CASSVDSRWDEQYF. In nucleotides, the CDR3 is TGTGCCAGCAGCGTCGACTCGAGGTGGGACGAGCAGTACTTC. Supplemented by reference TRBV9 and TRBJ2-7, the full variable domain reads DSGVTQTPKHLITATGQRVTLRCSPRSGDLSVYWYQQSLDQGLQFLIQYYNGEERAKGNILERFSAQQFPDLHSELNLSSLELGDSALYFCASSVDSRWDEQYFGPGTRLTVT.

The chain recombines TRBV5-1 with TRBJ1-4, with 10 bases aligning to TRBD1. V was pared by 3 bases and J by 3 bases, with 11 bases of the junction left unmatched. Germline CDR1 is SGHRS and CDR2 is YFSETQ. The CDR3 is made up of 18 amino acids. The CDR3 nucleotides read TGCGCCAGCAGCTCGGGGGACAGGGGAAGCACGGCTAATGAAAAACTGTTTTTT. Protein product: CASSSGDRGSTANEKLFF.

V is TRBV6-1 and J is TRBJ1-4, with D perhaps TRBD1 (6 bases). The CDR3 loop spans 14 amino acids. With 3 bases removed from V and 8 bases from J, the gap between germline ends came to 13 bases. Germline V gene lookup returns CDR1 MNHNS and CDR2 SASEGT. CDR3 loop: CASSDWQGSEKLFF. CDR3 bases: TGTGCCAGCAGTGATTGGCAGGGGAGCGAAAAACTGTTTTTT.

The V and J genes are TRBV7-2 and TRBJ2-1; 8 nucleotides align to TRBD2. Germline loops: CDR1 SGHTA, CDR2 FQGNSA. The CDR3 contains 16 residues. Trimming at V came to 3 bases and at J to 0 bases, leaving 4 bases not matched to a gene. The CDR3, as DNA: TGTGCCAGCAGCTTTTTCAGCGGGGGCTCCTACAATGAGCAGTTCTTC. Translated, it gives CASSFFSGGSYNEQFF.

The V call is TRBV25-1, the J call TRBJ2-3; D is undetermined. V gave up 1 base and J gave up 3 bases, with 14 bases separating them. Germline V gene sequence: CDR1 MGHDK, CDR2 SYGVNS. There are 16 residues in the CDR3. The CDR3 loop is CASSELTDFSTDTQYF. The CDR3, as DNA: TGTGCCAGCAGTGAATTAACCGACTTCAGTACAGATACGCAGTATTTT.

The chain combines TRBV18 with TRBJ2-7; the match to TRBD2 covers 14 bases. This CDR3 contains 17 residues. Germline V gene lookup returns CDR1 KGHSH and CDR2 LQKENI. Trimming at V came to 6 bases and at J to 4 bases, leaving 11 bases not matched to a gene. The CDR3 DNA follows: TGTGCCAGCTCTCTCACCGGGACTAGCGGGGGTGGTTACGAGCAGTACTTC. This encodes CASSLTGTSGGGYEQYF. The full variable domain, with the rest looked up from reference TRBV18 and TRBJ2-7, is NAGVMQNPRHLVRRRGQEARLRCSPMKGHSHVYWYRQLPEEGLKFMVYLQKENIIDESGMPKERFSAEFPKEGPSILRIQQVVRGDSAAYFCASSLTGTSGGGYEQYFGPGTRLTVT.

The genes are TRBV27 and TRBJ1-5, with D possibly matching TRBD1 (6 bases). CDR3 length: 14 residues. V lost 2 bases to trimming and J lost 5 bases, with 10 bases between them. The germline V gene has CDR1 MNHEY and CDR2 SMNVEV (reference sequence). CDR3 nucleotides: TGTGCCAGCAGTTTAAACAGGGCTCATCAGCCCCAGCATTTT. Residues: CASSLNRAHQPQHF.

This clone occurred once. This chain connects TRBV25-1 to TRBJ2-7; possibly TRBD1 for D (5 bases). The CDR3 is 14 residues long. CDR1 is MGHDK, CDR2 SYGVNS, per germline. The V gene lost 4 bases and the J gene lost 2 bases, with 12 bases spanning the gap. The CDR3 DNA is TGTGCCAGCAGTGGATTGGACAATACCTACGAGCAGTACTTC. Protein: CASSGLDNTYEQYF.

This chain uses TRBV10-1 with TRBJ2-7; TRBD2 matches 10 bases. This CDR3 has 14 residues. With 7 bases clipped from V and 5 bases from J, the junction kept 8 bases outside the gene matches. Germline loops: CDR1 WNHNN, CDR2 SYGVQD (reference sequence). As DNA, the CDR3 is TGCGCCAGCACCCGCAGCGGGAGGGCCCACGAGCAGTACTTC. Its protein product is CASTRSGRAHEQYF.

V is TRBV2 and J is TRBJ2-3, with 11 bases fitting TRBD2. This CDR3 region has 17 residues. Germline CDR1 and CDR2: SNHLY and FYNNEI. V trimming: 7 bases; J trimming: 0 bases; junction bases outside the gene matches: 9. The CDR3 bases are TGTGCCAGCAAAACTAGCGGGGGCCGCTACAGCACAGATACGCAGTATTTT. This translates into CASKTSGGRYSTDTQYF.

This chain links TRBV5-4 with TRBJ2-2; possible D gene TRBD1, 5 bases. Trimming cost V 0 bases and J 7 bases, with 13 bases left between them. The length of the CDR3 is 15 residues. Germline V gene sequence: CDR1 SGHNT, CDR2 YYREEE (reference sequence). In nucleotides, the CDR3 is TGTGCCAGCAGCTTGGGTGGGGCGCAAGGCGGGGAGCTGTTTTTT. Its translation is CASSLGGAQGGELFF.

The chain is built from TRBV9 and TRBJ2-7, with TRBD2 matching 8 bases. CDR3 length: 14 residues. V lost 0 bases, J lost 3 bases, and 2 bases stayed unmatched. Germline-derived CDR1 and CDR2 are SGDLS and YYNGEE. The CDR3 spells CASSVAGGDYEQYF. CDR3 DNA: TGTGCCAGCAGCGTAGCGGGAGGGGACTACGAGCAGTACTTC.